One and the same sample provided the 14 T cell receptor beta chains below, sequenced in a study of monozygotic twins with inflammatory bowel disease. TCRdb derives one entry per CDR3 protein from the 5' RACE reads, leaving out DNA. The table for this sample gives approximately 400,000 distinct CDR3 sequences. Sequencing used blood. The source of these receptors is a human donor with ulcerative colitis or Crohn's disease, or a healthy co-twin of an affected twin (not recorded which).

The chain links TRBV5-1 to TRBJ2-3; TCRdb proposes TRBD1, but this gene call is untestable without DNA. The CDR3 runs to 18 residues. The germline CDR1 and CDR2 sequences are SGHRS and YFSETQ. The CDR3 region is CASSLEGVAGEGADTQYF.

The V call is TRBV12-2, the J call TRBJ1-5; no DNA is available, so the TRBD1 call from TCRdb remains unchecked. TRBV12-2 represents a pseudogene. CDR3 size: 14 residues. The CDR3: CASRLDSSNQPQHF.

J is TRBJ1-6 and V is TRBV6-5; TCRdb calls TRBD1, which cannot be checked without DNA. Germline lookup yields CDR1 MNHEY and CDR2 SVGAGI. The CDR3 length is 15 residues. The CDR3 loop reads CASSYGQGRNSPLHF.

This sequence joins TRBV7-6 and TRBJ2-1; TCRdb lists TRBD1, though no DNA is available to test this call. Germline CDR1 SGHVS, CDR2 FNYEAQ. The CDR3 runs 16 residues. The CDR3: CASSTGAYAPYNEQFF.

The chain is built from TRBV4-2 and TRBJ1-1; the TRBD1 assignment by TCRdb is unverifiable without DNA. The CDR3 runs 13 residues. In germline, CDR1 is LGHNA, CDR2 YNFKEQ. The chain's CDR3 is CASSKGLNTEAFF.

The gene calls are TRBV5-1 and TRBJ1-2; the TRBD1 assignment by TCRdb is unverifiable without DNA. This CDR3 comprises 15 residues. The V gene's germline CDR1 is SGHRS and CDR2 YFSETQ. CDR3 in amino acids: CASSTGGGGYYGYTF.

CDR3 residues: CASSENVAVRTDTQYF. The rearrangement joins TRBV6-1 to TRBJ2-3. The CDR3 length is 16 residues. Germline V gives CDR1 MNHNS, CDR2 SASEGT.

The chain recombines TRBV7-2 with TRBJ2-5; TCRdb picks TRBD2, but there is no DNA to check that call. Germline assignment: CDR1 SGHTA and CDR2 FQGNSA. This CDR3 spans 17 amino acids. The CDR3 protein is CASSLGPGLALSKTQYF.

The chain joins TRBV6-6 to TRBJ1-5; checking the TCRdb D call of TRBD1 is not possible without DNA. Germline V CDR1 and CDR2: MNHNY, SVGAGI (reference sequence). The CDR3 is made up of 14 amino acids. CDR3 in amino acids: CASAGRQGNQPQHF.

The CDR3 loop reads CASSYRPSSTDTQYF. The chain joins TRBV6-5 to TRBJ2-3; TCRdb gives TRBD2 as the D gene, but with no DNA this cannot be confirmed. This CDR3 region has 15 residues. The germline gives CDR1 MNHEY, CDR2 SVGAGI.

This chain joins TRBV6-5 and TRBJ1-6; TCRdb selects TRBD1, and the lack of DNA leaves this call unchecked. The CDR3 contains 13 residues. The germline gives CDR1 MNHEY, CDR2 SVGAGI. The CDR3 loop reads CASKQDIDSPLHF.

The chain couples TRBV28 to TRBJ1-2; TCRdb's D call, TRBD1, is unchecked because there is no DNA. The CDR3 runs 15 residues. Germline values: CDR1 MDHEN, CDR2 SYDVKM. CDR3 sequence: CASSPSGQGAGVYTF.

This rearrangement joins TRBV29-1 to TRBJ2-3; TCRdb lists TRBD1, though no DNA is available to test this call. Germline assignment: CDR1 SQVTM and CDR2 ANQGSEA. The CDR3 runs to 15 residues. The CDR3 is CSVETPRQNTDTQYF.

The CDR3 sequence: CATPFKPGLAERASYEQYF. This rearrangement joins TRBV28 to TRBJ2-7; TCRdb's D call of TRBD2 is untestable without DNA. CDR1 is MDHEN and CDR2 is SYDVKM in the germline V gene. This CDR3 is built from 19 residues.